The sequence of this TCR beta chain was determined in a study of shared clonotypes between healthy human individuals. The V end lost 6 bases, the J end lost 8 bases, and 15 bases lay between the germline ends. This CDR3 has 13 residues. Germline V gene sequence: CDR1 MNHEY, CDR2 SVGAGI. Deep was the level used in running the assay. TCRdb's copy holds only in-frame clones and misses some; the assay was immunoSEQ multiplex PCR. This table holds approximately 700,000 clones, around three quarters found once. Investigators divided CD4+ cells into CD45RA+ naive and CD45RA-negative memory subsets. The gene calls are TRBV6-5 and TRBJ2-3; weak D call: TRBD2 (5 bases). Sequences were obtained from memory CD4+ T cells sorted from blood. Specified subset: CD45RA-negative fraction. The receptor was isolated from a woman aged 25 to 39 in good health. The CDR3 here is CASSLEGSGTQYF. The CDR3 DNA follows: TGTGCCAGCAGCCTAGAGGGATCGGGTACGCAGTATTTT.